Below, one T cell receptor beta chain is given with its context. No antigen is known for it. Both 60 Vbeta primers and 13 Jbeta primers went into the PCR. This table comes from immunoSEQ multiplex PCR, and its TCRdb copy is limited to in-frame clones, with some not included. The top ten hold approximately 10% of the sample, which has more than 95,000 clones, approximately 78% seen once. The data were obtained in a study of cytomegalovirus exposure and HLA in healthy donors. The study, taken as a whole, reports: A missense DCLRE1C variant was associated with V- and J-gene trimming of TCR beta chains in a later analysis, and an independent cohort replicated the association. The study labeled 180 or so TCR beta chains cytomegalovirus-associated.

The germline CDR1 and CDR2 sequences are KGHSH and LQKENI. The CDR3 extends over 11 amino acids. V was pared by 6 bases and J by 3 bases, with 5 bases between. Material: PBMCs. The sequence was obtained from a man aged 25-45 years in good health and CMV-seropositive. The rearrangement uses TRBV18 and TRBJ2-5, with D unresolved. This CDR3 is CASSQKETQYF. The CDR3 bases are TGTGCCAGCTCCCAAAAAGAGACCCAGTACTTC.